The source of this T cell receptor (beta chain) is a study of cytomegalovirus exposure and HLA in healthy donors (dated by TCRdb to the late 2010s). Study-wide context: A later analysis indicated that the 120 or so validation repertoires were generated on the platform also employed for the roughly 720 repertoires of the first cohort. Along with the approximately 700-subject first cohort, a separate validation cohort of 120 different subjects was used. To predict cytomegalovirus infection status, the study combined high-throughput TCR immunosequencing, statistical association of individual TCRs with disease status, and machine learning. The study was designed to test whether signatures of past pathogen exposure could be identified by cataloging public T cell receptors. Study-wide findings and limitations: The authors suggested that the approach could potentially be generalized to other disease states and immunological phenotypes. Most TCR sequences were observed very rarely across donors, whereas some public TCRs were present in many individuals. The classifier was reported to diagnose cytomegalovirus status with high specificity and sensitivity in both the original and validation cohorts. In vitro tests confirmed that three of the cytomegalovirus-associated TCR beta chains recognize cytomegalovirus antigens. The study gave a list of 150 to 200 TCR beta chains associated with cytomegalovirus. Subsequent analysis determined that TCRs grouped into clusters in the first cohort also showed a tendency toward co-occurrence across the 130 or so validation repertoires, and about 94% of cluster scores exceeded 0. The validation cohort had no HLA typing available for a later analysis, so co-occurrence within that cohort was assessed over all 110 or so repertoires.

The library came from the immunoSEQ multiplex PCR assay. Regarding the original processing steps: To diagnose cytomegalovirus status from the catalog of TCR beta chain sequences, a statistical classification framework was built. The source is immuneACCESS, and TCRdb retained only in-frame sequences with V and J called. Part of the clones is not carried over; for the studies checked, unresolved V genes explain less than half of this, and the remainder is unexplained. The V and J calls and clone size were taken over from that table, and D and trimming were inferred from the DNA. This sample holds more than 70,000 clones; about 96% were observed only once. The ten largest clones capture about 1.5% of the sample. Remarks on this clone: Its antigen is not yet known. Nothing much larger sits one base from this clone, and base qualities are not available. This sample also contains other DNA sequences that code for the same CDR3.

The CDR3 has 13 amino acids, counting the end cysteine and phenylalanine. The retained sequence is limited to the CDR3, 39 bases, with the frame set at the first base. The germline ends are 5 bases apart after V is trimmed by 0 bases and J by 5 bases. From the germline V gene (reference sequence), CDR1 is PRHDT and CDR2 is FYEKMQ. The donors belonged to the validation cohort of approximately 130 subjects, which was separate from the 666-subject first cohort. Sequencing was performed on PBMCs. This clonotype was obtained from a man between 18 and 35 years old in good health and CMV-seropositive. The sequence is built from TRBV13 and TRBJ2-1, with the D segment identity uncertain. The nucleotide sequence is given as TGTGCCAGCAGCTTAGGGCAGAACAATGAGCAGTTCTTC. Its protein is CASSLGQNNEQFF.